The 26 T cell receptor beta chains reported below all come from one sample, sequenced in a study of blood T cell repertoires in COVID-19. Sequencing was performed with immunoSEQ multiplex PCR; in TCRdb, only in-frame clones are kept and a portion is missing. The sample holds about 310,000 clones, 90% seen once. What was sequenced was PBMCs or T cells enriched from blood (not recorded which). Source of these receptors: a young woman with acute COVID-19.

The sample holds one count of this clone. V gene TRBV7-9 combines with J gene TRBJ1-4, with TRBD1 matching over 8 bases. Germline V CDR1 and CDR2: SEHNR, FQNEAQ (reference sequence). V dropped 5 bases and J dropped 2; count of bases not matched to a gene: 4. The CDR3 extends over 15 amino acids. CDR3 residues: CASSPWTGTNEKLFF. For the CDR3, the DNA is TGTGCCAGCAGCCCATGGACAGGGACTAATGAAAAACTGTTTTTT. Filled out from reference TRBV7-9 and TRBJ1-4, the complete variable domain reads DTGVSQNPRHKITKRGQNVTFRCDPISEHNRLYWYRQTLGQGPEFLTYFQNEAQLEKSRLLSDRFSAERPKGSFSTLEIQRTEQGDSAMYLCASSPWTGTNEKLFFGSGTQLSVL.

The V call is TRBV7-3, the J call TRBJ1-5; TRBD1 might be the D (6 bases). This CDR3 is 15 amino acids long. Per the germline V gene, CDR1 is SGHTA and CDR2 is FQGTGA. The V gene lost 5 bases and the J gene lost 4 bases, with 15 bases spanning the gap. CDR3 sequence (DNA): TGTGCCAGCAGCCCTAACGGACAGCCAAATCAGCCCCAGCATTTT. Translated: CASSPNGQPNQPQHF.

V usage is TRBV6-5 and J usage is TRBJ2-7; 8 nucleotides match TRBD1. V dropped 0 bases and J dropped 2; count of bases not matched to a gene: 6. CDR3 length: 16 amino acids. Looked up from germline, CDR1 is MNHEY and CDR2 is SVGAGI. The CDR3 coding sequence is TGTGCCAGCAGTTACTCGAGAAGGACAGGGACCTACGAGCAGTACTTC. Encoded protein: CASSYSRRTGTYEQYF.

This chain uses TRBV7-3 with TRBJ1-5; D might be TRBD1 (6 bases). Trimming left V 4 bases short and J 4 bases short, with 14 bases between. Germline V gene sequence: CDR1 SGHTA, CDR2 FQGTGA. The CDR3 has 15 amino acids. For the CDR3, the DNA is TGTGCCAGCAGCTCACCGTACAGGGTGAATCAGCCCCAGCATTTT. Translated, it gives CASSSPYRVNQPQHF.

The rearrangement links TRBV7-2 to TRBJ1-6, with D hard to call. The V and J ends lost 4 bases and 7 bases respectively, with 14 bases between them. The CDR3 totals 15 residues. CDR1 SGHTA and CDR2 FQGNSA come from the germline V gene. The CDR3 coding sequence is TGTGCCAGCAGCTCAGTCCCGAGAGGGAATTCACCCCTCCACTTT. Its protein product is CASSSVPRGNSPLHF.

The J gene is TRBJ2-5, the V gene TRBV7-9; TRBD1 matches at 8 bases. The V and J ends lost 5 bases and 1 base, in that order; junction bases with no gene match: 6. The CDR3 covers 15 residues. CDR1 is SEHNR, CDR2 FQNEAQ, per germline (reference sequence). The DNA of the CDR3 is TGTGCCAGCAGCCCCCGACAGGGGTTCCAAGAGACCCAGTACTTC. This gives the protein CASSPRQGFQETQYF.

This clone was counted only a few times. The V call is TRBV19, the J call TRBJ1-5, with 11 nucleotides matching TRBD1. After removal of 5 bases from V and 7 bases from J, the junction contained 7 bases not matched to a gene. The germline CDR1 and CDR2 sequences are LNHDA and SQIVND (reference sequence). The CDR3 extends over 15 amino acids. The CDR3 here is CASSSRTGGYQPQHF. The CDR3 DNA is TGTGCCAGTAGTTCCCGGACAGGGGGCTACCAGCCCCAGCATTTT.

The J gene is TRBJ1-1, the V gene TRBV2; D remains ambiguous. CDR1 SNHLY and CDR2 FYNNEI come from the germline V gene. This CDR3 contains 14 residues. With 11 bases removed from V and 0 bases from J, the gap between germline ends came to 16 bases. CDR3 region: CAQARRDLNTEAFF. The CDR3 coding sequence is TGTGCCCAGGCTAGGCGGGATCTGAACACTGAAGCTTTCTTT.

This chain connects TRBV28 to TRBJ2-1; 8 bases agree with TRBD2. CDR1 MDHEN and CDR2 SYDVKM come from the germline V gene. This CDR3 has 13 residues. V lost 5 bases, J lost 8 bases, and 5 bases stayed unmatched. In DNA form, the CDR3 reads TGTGCCAGCAGTCCCGGGAGGGTCCATGAGCAGTTCTTC. This codes for CASSPGRVHEQFF.

The chain couples TRBV28 to TRBJ1-2; 8 bases agree with TRBD1. The CDR3 extends over 17 amino acids. Germline CDR1 and CDR2: MDHEN and SYDVKM. Germline trimming cut 6 bases from V and 0 bases from J; bases unmatched to any gene: 12. CDR3 amino acids: CASSRPGQAVSNYGYTF. The CDR3 DNA sequence: TGTGCCAGCAGCCGTCCGGGACAGGCCGTTTCTAACTATGGCTACACCTTC.

The chain uses TRBV20-1 and TRBJ1-2; D remains ambiguous. The CDR3 is 11 amino acids. V shed 0 bases and J shed 8 bases, with 7 bases lying between them. Germline CDR1 DFQATT, CDR2 SNEGSKA (reference sequence). CDR3 amino acids: CSARDGEGYTF. In DNA form, the CDR3 reads TGCAGTGCTAGAGATGGGGAGGGCTACACCTTC.

The rearrangement uses TRBV10-3 and TRBJ1-6; 8 nucleotides line up with TRBD1. J gave up 8 bases and V 6 bases, and 6 bases lay outside the gene matches. CDR3 size: 14 residues. CDR1 is ENHRY, CDR2 SYGVKD, per germline. The DNA for the CDR3 is TGTGCCATCAGCTCACAGGGGGATGATTCACCCCTCCACTTT. Translating it yields CAISSQGDDSPLHF.

The chain uses TRBV2 and TRBJ1-6, with 9 bases that match TRBD1. Germline V gives CDR1 SNHLY, CDR2 FYNNEI. J gave up 10 bases and V 3 bases, and 10 bases lay outside the gene matches. This CDR3 comprises 16 residues. The CDR3 nucleotides are TGTGCCAGCAGTGATGGGGACAGGGAAAGCGCATCACCCCTCCACTTT. It codes for CASSDGDRESASPLHF. Supplemented by reference TRBV2 and TRBJ1-6, the full variable domain reads EPEVTQTPSHQVTQMGQEVILRCVPISNHLYFYWYRQILGQKVEFLVSFYNNEISEKSEIFDDQFSVERPDGSNFTLKIRSTKLEDSAMYFCASSDGDRESASPLHFGNGTRLTVT.

The rearrangement joins TRBV9 to TRBJ2-5; D call uncertain. This CDR3 spans 13 amino acids. Germline CDR1 and CDR2: SGDLS and YYNGEE. Trimming took 0 bases from V and 2 from J, leaving 5 bases between them. CDR3 residues: CASSVATQETQYF. CDR3 sequence (DNA): TGTGCCAGCAGCGTAGCCACACAAGAGACCCAGTACTTC.

The rearrangement links TRBV19 to TRBJ1-2; D remains ambiguous. V lost 4 bases to trimming and J lost 7 bases, with 16 bases between them. The CDR3 runs 14 residues. The germline gives CDR1 LNHDA, CDR2 SQIVND (reference sequence). The CDR3 loop reads CASSSPARRGGYTF. The CDR3 DNA sequence: TGTGCCAGTAGTAGCCCCGCCCGTCGAGGTGGCTACACCTTC.

Comments on this clone: The sample carries other DNA sequences with the same CDR3. This chain links TRBV28 with TRBJ1-6, with D unresolved. The CDR3 is 15 amino acids. V shed 2 bases and J shed 0 bases, with 5 bases lying between them. The germline gives CDR1 MDHEN, CDR2 SYDVKM. CDR3 sequence reads: CASSLGSSYNSPLHF. CDR3 sequence (DNA): TGTGCCAGCAGTTTAGGGAGCTCCTATAATTCACCCCTCCACTTT.

The chain joins TRBV7-9 to TRBJ2-3, with TRBD2 as a possible D gene (6 bases). V lost 7 bases and J 5 bases, leaving 19 bases between the germline ends. This CDR3 has 15 residues. The germline gives CDR1 SEHNR, CDR2 FQNEAQ (reference sequence). The CDR3 loop is CASTSGLGSGDTQYF. The CDR3 coding sequence is TGTGCCAGCACCTCGGGACTGGGGTCGGGAGATACGCAGTATTTT.

The CDR3 protein is CASTSTTTNEKLFF. In DNA, the CDR3 is TGTGCCAGCACCTCTACGACAACTAATGAAAAACTGTTTTTT. V is TRBV28 and J is TRBJ1-4; D is uncertain. Trimming stripped 7 bases from V and 0 bases from J, with 9 bases between. There are 14 residues in the CDR3. Germline CDR1 and CDR2: MDHEN and SYDVKM.

This rearrangement joins TRBV28 to TRBJ1-1; D unresolved. CDR3 length: 13 residues. Trimming shortened V by 5 bases and J by 8 bases, and 15 bases separated the two germline ends. CDR1 is MDHEN and CDR2 is SYDVKM in the germline V gene. CDR3: CASSLHGRAEAFF. The CDR3 coding sequence is TGTGCCAGCAGTCTCCACGGGAGGGCGGAAGCTTTCTTT.

The rearrangement uses TRBV5-1 and TRBJ2-7; D is perhaps TRBD2 (5 bases). Germline values: CDR1 SGHRS, CDR2 YFSETQ. Trimming cost V 5 bases and J 7 bases, with 10 bases left between them. This CDR3 comprises 11 residues. CDR3: CASSEGYEQYF. The DNA for the CDR3 is TGCGCCAGCAGTGAGGGATATGAGCAGTACTTC. The whole variable domain, remainder taken from reference TRBV5-1 and TRBJ2-7, is KAGVTQTPRYLIKTRGQQVTLSCSPISGHRSVSWYQQTPGQGLQFLFEYFSETQRNKGNFPGRFSGRQFSNSRSEMNVSTLELGDSALYLCASSEGYEQYFGPGTRLTVT.

This sequence joins TRBV27 and TRBJ1-1, with D maybe TRBD1 (5 bases). Germline V gene sequence: CDR1 MNHEY, CDR2 SMNVEV (reference sequence). V was pared by 3 bases and J by 3 bases, with 8 bases between. The CDR3 covers 13 residues. DNA of the CDR3: TGTGCCAGCAGTTTCCGGACACACACTGAAGCTTTCTTT. Amino acid sequence: CASSFRTHTEAFF.

This chain links TRBV7-2 with TRBJ1-5; D is uncertain. From germline, CDR1 is SGHTA and CDR2 FQGNSA. The CDR3 has 14 amino acids. The ends were cut back, 4 bases at V and 1 base at J, with 8 bases in the middle. The DNA of the CDR3 is TGTGCCAGCAGCTGGACTGACAGCAATCAGCCCCAGCATTTT. As protein: CASSWTDSNQPQHF. Full variable domain (missing parts from reference TRBV7-2 and TRBJ1-5): GAGVSQSPSNKVTEKGKDVELRCDPISGHTALYWYRQSLGQGLEFLIYFQGNSAPDKSGLPSDRFSAERTGGSVSTLTIQRTQQEDSAVYLCASSWTDSNQPQHFGDGTRLSIL.

This clone was seen only a few times. The V call is TRBV6-2 or TRBV6-3, the J call TRBJ2-1; D uncertain. The CDR3 runs 15 residues. Trimming took off 7 bases at V and 9 bases at J, with 22 bases between the two ends. Germline V gene sequence: CDR1 MNHEY, CDR2 SVGEGT. In nucleotides, the CDR3 is TGTGCCAGCACCCCAGGTGGGCCGCTTTCCGGTGAGCAGTTCTTC. This codes for CASTPGGPLSGEQFF.

The gene calls are TRBV12-3 or TRBV12-4 and TRBJ2-5, with TRBD1 matching 10 bases. J gave up 3 bases and V 5 bases, and 0 bases lay outside the gene matches. The CDR3 sequence is 13 residues long. CDR3 protein: CASSGTGEETQYF. The DNA for the CDR3 is TGTGCCAGCAGTGGGACAGGGGAAGAGACCCAGTACTTC.

J is TRBJ2-7 and V is TRBV7-2; 9 bases fit TRBD2. Germline V gives CDR1 SGHTA, CDR2 FQGNSA. The ends lost 5 bases at V and 3 bases at J; junction bases unmatched: 11. This CDR3 is 16 amino acids long. The CDR3: CASSPGVPREGYEQYF. DNA of the CDR3: TGTGCCAGCAGCCCTGGGGTACCGCGGGAGGGCTACGAGCAGTACTTC. Supplemented by reference TRBV7-2 and TRBJ2-7, the full variable domain reads GAGVSQSPSNKVTEKGKDVELRCDPISGHTALYWYRQSLGQGLEFLIYFQGNSAPDKSGLPSDRFSAERTGGSVSTLTIQRTQQEDSAVYLCASSPGVPREGYEQYFGPGTRLTVT.

This clone has a single count. The chain recombines TRBV3-1 (or the pseudogene TRBV3-2) with TRBJ1-5, with D unresolved. V shed 5 bases and J shed 5 bases, with 13 bases lying between them. The CDR3 has 14 amino acids. Per germline, CDR1 LGHDT and CDR2 YNNKEL (reference sequence). The CDR3 sequence: CASSTGLNHQPQHF. The CDR3 DNA is TGTGCCAGCAGCACTGGACTGAACCATCAGCCCCAGCATTTT.